This T cell receptor (beta chain) comes out of a study of CD8+ T cells in alopecia areata. Across the whole study: The 7-10-week-old female C3H/HeJ mice were given skin taken from roughly 6-12-month-old C3H/HeJ graft donors that had spontaneous alopecia.

RNA extraction was followed by reverse transcription into cDNA, which acted as the sequencing template. Sequenced by immunoSEQ multiplex PCR; TCRdb stores in-frame clones only, minus some. The sample includes approximately 1,500 clones, none of them occurring once. At least ten counts were recorded for this clone. The antigen remains undetermined. Mouse names are used for the genes. With the read ending 4 residues before the CDR3 end, the germline J gene is used to fill in that end. Overall study results and limits: Resident alphabeta T-cell populations of normal skin are likewise subject to sequencing in scalp samples. In patients, TCRs were shared less clearly than in mice, and HLA may possibly be involved.

CDR3 length: 14 amino acids. V lost 2 bases, J lost 1 base, and 2 bases stayed unmatched. CDR1 and CDR2 (germline): FNHDT, SITEND (reference sequence). The genes are TRBV19 and TRBJ1-2, with TRBD1 identical over 7 bases. The receptor's source is a C3H/HeJ mouse with alopecia areata. The strain bears MHC haplotype H2-k. The sequenced sample consisted of skin. CDR3 DNA, as far as it was read: TGTGCCAGCAGTATGGACAGGAGAAACTCC. It specifies CASSMDRRNS. The CDR3 in its entirety is CASSMDRRNSDYTF.